The 15 T cell receptor beta chains given below trace back to one sample, sequenced in a study of regulatory T cells in long-lasting Graves disease. Time point specified: newly diagnosed GD, antithyroid drugs for less than 3 months. RNA isolated from PBMCs was used to make the TCR library. The authors built TCR beta libraries using iRepertoire HTBI primers and Arm-PCR of CDR3 regions. Each CDR3 protein gets one entry after TCRdb re-called the multiplex PCR reads with MiXCR. The table shows under 400,000 distinct CDR3 sequences, with 16% occurring only once. This same sample was also taken into another study, of T cells in Graves' hyperthyroidism and ophthalmopathy.

The sample was peripheral blood mononuclear cells (PBMCs), taken at new diagnosis, from a patient treated with antithyroid drugs. The receptors stem from a man aged 40-50 years with Graves disease.

At least ten counts were recorded for this clonotype. V usage is TRBV6-1 and J usage is TRBJ2-3; 13 bases are a match to TRBD2. CDR3 length equals 15 residues. V gave up 7 bases and J gave up 8 bases; unmatched junction bases: 9. CDR1 and CDR2 from the germline V gene are MNHNS and SASEGT. DNA of the CDR3: TGTGCCAGCACCAAACTAGCGGGGGGGGACGTTACGCAGTATTTT. Its protein product is CASTKLAGGDVTQYF.

This sequence joins TRBV29-1 and TRBJ2-1; 10 nucleotides agree with TRBD1. Germline CDR1 reads SQVTM; CDR2 reads ANQGSEA. This CDR3 has 13 amino acids. J gave up 9 bases and V 7 bases, and 9 bases lay outside the gene matches. The CDR3 loop reads CSASGQGEIEQFF. Written as DNA, the CDR3 is TGCAGCGCCTCCGGACAGGGGGAAATTGAGCAGTTCTTC.

This clonotype was picked up many times. The genes are TRBV20-1 and TRBJ1-1, with D uncertain. V lost 3 bases, J lost 1 base, and 9 bases lay in between. The CDR3 runs 13 residues. Germline CDR1 is DFQATT and CDR2 is SNEGSKA (reference sequence). The chain's CDR3 is CSASVSQNTEAFF. CDR3 nucleotide sequence: TGCAGTGCTAGTGTATCCCAGAACACTGAAGCTTTCTTT.

This chain uses TRBV29-1 with TRBJ2-7; D is possibly TRBD1 or TRBD2 (5 bases each). This CDR3 spans 12 amino acids. CDR1 is SQVTM, CDR2 ANQGSEA, per germline. The ends were cut back, 0 bases at V and 5 bases at J, with 8 bases in the middle. CDR3: CSVEDRGDEQYF. CDR3 DNA: TGCAGCGTTGAAGATCGAGGGGACGAGCAGTACTTC.

The table lists this clonotype with many counts. The rearrangement joins TRBV12-3 or TRBV12-4 to TRBJ1-5; D uncertain. This CDR3 comprises 13 residues. The ends were cut back, 6 bases at V and 0 bases at J, with 6 bases in the middle. The CDR3 sequence: CASSLNSNQPQHF. CDR3 bases: TGTGCCAGCAGCTTAAATAGCAATCAGCCCCAGCATTTT.

This clonotype has a count of ten or more. The chain recombines TRBV6-9 with TRBJ2-5, with 8 positions matching TRBD1. Per the germline V gene, CDR1 is MNHGY and CDR2 is SVAAGI. CDR3 length: 15 amino acids. With 4 bases clipped from V and 5 bases from J, the junction kept 9 bases outside the gene matches. The CDR3 bases are TGTGCCAGCAGTTCTAACGACAGGGGCGGTGAGACCCAGTACTTC. Protein product: CASSSNDRGGETQYF.

This chain connects TRBV5-5 to TRBJ1-2; tentative D call: TRBD1 (5 bases). This CDR3 is built from 14 residues. Germline-derived CDR1 and CDR2 are SGHKS and YYEKEE (reference sequence). V lost 1 base to trimming and J lost 3 bases, with 10 bases between them. The CDR3 protein is CASSLRRGHYGYTF. The CDR3 DNA reads TGTGCCAGCAGCTTGAGGAGGGGCCACTATGGCTACACCTTC.

Only a few counts were recorded for this clonotype. The rearrangement links TRBV5-5 to TRBJ2-5; TRBD2 matches at 8 bases. With V trimmed by 6 bases and J by 2 bases, 9 bases remained unmatched. Germline V CDR1 and CDR2: SGHKS, YYEKEE (reference sequence). The CDR3 length is 15 residues. The CDR3 protein is CASTRSGGLQETQYF. The CDR3 nucleotides are TGTGCCAGCACCAGAAGCGGGGGCCTACAAGAGACCCAGTACTTC.

On this clonotype: A read error may be the cause here, since a much bigger clone is one base away. The rearrangement uses TRBV7-3 and TRBJ2-2, with a tentative D call TRBD1 (6 bases). There are 14 residues in the CDR3. Germline V gene lookup returns CDR1 SGHTA and CDR2 FQGTGA. The CDR3 DNA follows: TGTACCAGCAGCGCCGGGACAAACACCGGGGAGCTGTTTTTT. It yields the protein CTSSAGTNTGELFF.

This clonotype has a handful of counts. The rearrangement links TRBV2 to TRBJ1-4; no clear D gene. CDR1 is SNHLY, CDR2 FYNNEI, per germline. The CDR3 runs to 15 residues. Trimming left V 2 bases short and J 5 bases short, with 12 bases between. In nucleotides, the CDR3 is TGTGCCAGCAGTGAACGGAGGTTGGAAAATGAAAAACTGTTTTTT. As protein: CASSERRLENEKLFF.

The V and J genes are TRBV9 and TRBJ1-6; D unclear. The V gene's germline CDR1 is SGDLS and CDR2 YYNGEE. The CDR3 spans 13 residues. Trimming took off 0 bases at V and 8 bases at J, with 6 bases between the two ends. The CDR3 spells CASSVVWDSPLHF. For the CDR3, the DNA is TGTGCCAGCAGCGTAGTATGGGATTCACCCCTCCACTTT.

This clonotype was seen many times. This sequence joins TRBV18 and TRBJ2-1; TRBD2 matches 13 bases. CDR3 length: 16 amino acids. CDR1 is KGHSH and CDR2 is LQKENI in the germline V gene. Trimming cost V 5 bases and J 4 bases; bases outside gene matches: 5. The CDR3 DNA sequence: TGTGCCAGCTCAGGACCGGGACTAGCGGGGTACAATGAGCAGTTCTTC. Translated, it gives CASSGPGLAGYNEQFF. Full variable domain (missing parts from reference TRBV18 and TRBJ2-1): NAGVMQNPRHLVRRRGQEARLRCSPMKGHSHVYWYRQLPEEGLKFMVYLQKENIIDESGMPKERFSAEFPKEGPSILRIQQVVRGDSAAYFCASSGPGLAGYNEQFFGPGTRLTVL.

A word on this clonotype: This could be a read error, since a much larger clone is one nucleotide away. The J gene is TRBJ1-2, the V gene TRBV2; 8 positions agree with TRBD1. Germline-derived CDR1 and CDR2 are SNHLY and FYNNEI. This CDR3 has 13 residues. With 11 bases clipped from V and 8 bases from J, the junction kept 13 bases outside the gene matches. As DNA, the CDR3 is TGTGCCTGCACCCTGGACAGGGAATTAGGCTACACCTTC. It is translated as CACTLDRELGYTF. Variable domain in full (rest from reference TRBV2 and TRBJ1-2): EPEVTQTPSHQVTQMGQEVILRCVPISNHLYFYWYRQILGQKVEFLVSFYNNEISEKSEIFDDQFSVERPDGSNFTLKIRSTKLEDSAMYFCACTLDRELGYTFGSGTRLTVV.

In its sample, this clonotype was seen many times. The chain recombines TRBV30 with TRBJ2-2; no clear D gene. CDR3 length: 14 amino acids. CDR1 GTSNPN and CDR2 SVGIG come from the germline V gene (reference sequence). The ends were cut back, 4 bases at V and 0 bases at J, with 9 bases in the middle. The CDR3 DNA follows: TGTGCCTGGACCCATGGAACGAACACCGGGGAGCTGTTTTTT. Protein: CAWTHGTNTGELFF.

V is TRBV4-2 and J is TRBJ2-5; D may be TRBD2 (6 bases). The ends were cut back, 4 bases at V and 3 bases at J, with 18 bases in the middle. This CDR3 spans 16 amino acids. Per germline, CDR1 LGHNA and CDR2 YNFKEQ. The CDR3 here is CASSLLGGGEEETQYF. The CDR3 DNA sequence: TGTGCCAGCAGCCTCCTAGGTGGCGGGGAAGAAGAGACCCAGTACTTC.